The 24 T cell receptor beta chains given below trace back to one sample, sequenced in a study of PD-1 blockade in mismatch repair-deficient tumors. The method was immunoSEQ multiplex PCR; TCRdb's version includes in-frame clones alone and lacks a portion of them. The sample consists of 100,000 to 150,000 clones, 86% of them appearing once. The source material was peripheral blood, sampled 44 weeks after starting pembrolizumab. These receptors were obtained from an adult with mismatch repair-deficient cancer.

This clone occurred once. CDR3 coding DNA: TGTGCCAGCAGCTTCTTTGGGACACCGAACACTGAAGCTTTCTTT. This translates into CASSFFGTPNTEAFF. The rearrangement uses TRBV5-4 and TRBJ1-1; a possible D gene is TRBD1 (6 bases). Looked up from germline, CDR1 is SGHNT and CDR2 is YYREEE (reference sequence). V was cut by 2 bases and J by 1 base, with 12 bases left in between. The CDR3 is made up of 15 amino acids.

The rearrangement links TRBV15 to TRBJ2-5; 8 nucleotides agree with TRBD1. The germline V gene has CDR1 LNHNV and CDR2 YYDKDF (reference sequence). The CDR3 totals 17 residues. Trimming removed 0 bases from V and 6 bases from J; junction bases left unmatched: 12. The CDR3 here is CATSRDPFSDRVKTQYF. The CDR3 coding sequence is TGTGCCACCAGCAGAGATCCCTTCTCGGACAGGGTAAAGACCCAGTACTTC.

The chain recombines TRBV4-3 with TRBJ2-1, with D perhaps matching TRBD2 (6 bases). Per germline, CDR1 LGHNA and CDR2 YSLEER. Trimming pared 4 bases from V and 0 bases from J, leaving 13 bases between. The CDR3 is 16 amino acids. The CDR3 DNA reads TGCGCCAGCAGCCCCTCCGACGGGAGCTCCTACAATGAGCAGTTCTTC. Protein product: CASSPSDGSSYNEQFF.

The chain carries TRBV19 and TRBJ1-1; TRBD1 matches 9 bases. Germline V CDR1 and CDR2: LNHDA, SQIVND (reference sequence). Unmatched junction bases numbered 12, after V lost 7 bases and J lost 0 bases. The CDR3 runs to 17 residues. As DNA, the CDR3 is TGTGCCAGTAACTCCGGGACAGGGAGGATTTTGAACACTGAAGCTTTCTTT. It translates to CASNSGTGRILNTEAFF.

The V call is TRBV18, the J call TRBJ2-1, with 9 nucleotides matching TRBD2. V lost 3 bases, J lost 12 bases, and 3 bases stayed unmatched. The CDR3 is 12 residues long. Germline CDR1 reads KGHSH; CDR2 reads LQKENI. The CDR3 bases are TGTGCCAGCTCACCGGCGGGAGGGCTGCAGTTCTTC. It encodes CASSPAGGLQFF.

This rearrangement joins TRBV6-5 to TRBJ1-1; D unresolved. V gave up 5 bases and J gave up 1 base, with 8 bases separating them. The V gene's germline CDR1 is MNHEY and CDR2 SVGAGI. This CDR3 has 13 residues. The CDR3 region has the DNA TGTGCCAGCAGTCTAGGACCGAACACTGAAGCTTTCTTT. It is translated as CASSLGPNTEAFF.

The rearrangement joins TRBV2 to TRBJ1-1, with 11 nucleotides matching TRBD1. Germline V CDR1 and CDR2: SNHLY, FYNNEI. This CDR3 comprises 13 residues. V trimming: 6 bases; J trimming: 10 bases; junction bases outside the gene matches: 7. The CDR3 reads CASSGGTGGLAFF. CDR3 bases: TGTGCCAGCAGCGGTGGGACAGGGGGACTAGCTTTCTTT.

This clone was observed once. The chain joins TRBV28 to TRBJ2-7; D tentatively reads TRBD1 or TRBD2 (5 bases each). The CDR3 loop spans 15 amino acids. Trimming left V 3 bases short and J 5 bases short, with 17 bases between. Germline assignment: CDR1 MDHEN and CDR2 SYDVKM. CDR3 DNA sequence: TGTGCCAGCAGTTTCCTCGGGACCCCAGCTCACGAGCAGTACTTC. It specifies CASSFLGTPAHEQYF.

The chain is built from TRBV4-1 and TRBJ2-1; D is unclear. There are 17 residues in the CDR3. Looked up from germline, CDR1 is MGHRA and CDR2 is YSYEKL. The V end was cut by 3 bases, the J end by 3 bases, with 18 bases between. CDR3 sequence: CASSHPPAVSLYNEQFF. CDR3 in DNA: TGCGCCAGCAGCCACCCACCCGCGGTATCTCTCTACAATGAGCAGTTCTTC.

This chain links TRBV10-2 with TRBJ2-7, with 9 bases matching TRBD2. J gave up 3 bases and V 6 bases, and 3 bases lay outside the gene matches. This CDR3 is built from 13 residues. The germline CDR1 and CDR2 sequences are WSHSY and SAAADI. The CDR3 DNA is TGCGCCAGCAGGGAGACTAGCGGCTACGAGCAGTACTTC. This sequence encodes CASRETSGYEQYF.

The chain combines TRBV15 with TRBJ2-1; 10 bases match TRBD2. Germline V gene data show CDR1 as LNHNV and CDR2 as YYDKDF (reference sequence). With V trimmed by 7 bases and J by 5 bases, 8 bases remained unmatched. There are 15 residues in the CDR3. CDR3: CATKPRTSGHNEQFF. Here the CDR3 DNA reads TGTGCCACCAAGCCTCGGACTAGCGGCCACAATGAGCAGTTCTTC.

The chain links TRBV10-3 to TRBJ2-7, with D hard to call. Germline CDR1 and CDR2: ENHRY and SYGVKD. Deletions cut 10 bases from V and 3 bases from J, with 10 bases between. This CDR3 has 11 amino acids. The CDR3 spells CATTSGYEQYF. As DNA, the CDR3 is TGTGCCACAACGTCGGGCTACGAGCAGTACTTC.

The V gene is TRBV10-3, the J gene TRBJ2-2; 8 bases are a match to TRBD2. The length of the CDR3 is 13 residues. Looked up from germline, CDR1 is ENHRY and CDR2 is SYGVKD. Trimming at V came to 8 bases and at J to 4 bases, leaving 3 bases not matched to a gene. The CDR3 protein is CAIVAGPTGELFF. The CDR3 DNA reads TGTGCCATCGTAGCGGGACCCACCGGGGAGCTGTTTTTT.

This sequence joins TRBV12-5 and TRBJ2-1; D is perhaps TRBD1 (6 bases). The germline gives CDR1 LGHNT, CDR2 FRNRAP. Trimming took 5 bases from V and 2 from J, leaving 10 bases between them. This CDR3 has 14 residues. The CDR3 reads CASGIRDTYNEQFF. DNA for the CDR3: TGTGCTAGTGGTATCCGGGACACCTACAATGAGCAGTTCTTC.

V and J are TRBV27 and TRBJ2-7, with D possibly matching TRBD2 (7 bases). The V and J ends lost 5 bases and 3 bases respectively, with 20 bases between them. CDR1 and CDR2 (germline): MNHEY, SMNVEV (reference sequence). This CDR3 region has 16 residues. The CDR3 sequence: CASSGGDTTPFYEQYF. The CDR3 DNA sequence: TGTGCCAGCAGTGGGGGGGACACCACCCCGTTCTACGAGCAGTACTTC.

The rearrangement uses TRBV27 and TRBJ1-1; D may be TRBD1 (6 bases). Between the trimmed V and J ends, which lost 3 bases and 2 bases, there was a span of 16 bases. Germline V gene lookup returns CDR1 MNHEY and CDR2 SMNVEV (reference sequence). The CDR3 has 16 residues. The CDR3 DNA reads TGTGCCAGCAGTTTTCACGCGGGGGGCCGAAACACTGAAGCTTTCTTT. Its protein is CASSFHAGGRNTEAFF.

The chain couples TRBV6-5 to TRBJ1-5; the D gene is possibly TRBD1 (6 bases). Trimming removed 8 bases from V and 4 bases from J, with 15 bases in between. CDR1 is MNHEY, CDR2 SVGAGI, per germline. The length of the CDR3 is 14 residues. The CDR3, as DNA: TGTGCCAGCGGTCAACAGGGTGGAAATCAGCCCCAGCATTTT. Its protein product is CASGQQGGNQPQHF.

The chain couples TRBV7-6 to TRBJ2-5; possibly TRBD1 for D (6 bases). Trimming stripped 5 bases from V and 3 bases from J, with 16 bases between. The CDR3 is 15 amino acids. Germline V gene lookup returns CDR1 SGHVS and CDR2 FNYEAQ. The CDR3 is CASSRLTGVEETQYF. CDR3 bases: TGTGCCAGCAGCCGACTGACAGGCGTCGAAGAGACCCAGTACTTC.

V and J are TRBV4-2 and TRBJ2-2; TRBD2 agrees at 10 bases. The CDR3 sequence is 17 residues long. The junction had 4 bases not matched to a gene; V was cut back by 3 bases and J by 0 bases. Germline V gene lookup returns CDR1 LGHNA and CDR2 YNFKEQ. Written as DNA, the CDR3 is TGTGCCAGCAGCCAGGGGACTAGCGAAACGAACACCGGGGAGCTGTTTTTT. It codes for CASSQGTSETNTGELFF.

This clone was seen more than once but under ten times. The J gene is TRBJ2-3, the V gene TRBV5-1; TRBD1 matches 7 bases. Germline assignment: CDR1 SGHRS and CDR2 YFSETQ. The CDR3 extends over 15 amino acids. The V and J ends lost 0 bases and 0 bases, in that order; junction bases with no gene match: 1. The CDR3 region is CASSLGQGSTDTQYF. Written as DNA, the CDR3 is TGCGCCAGCAGCTTGGGACAGGGAAGCACAGATACGCAGTATTTT. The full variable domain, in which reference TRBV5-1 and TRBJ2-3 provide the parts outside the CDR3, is KAGVTQTPRYLIKTRGQQVTLSCSPISGHRSVSWYQQTPGQGLQFLFEYFSETQRNKGNFPGRFSGRQFSNSRSEMNVSTLELGDSALYLCASSLGQGSTDTQYFGPGTRLTVL.

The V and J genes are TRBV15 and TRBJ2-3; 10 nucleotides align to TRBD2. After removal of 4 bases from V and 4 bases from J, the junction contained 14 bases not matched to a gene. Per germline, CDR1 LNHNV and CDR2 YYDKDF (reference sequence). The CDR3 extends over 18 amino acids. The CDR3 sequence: CATSTLAPSGSFSDTQYF. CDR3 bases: TGTGCCACCAGCACCCTAGCTCCTAGCGGGAGCTTCTCAGATACGCAGTATTTT.

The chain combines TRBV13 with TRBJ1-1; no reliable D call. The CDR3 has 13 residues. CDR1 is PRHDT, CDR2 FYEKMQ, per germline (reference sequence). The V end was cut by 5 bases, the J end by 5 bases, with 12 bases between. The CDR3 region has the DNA TGTGCCAGCAGCCCGGGAGGGTGGACTGAAGCTTTCTTT. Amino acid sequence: CASSPGGWTEAFF.

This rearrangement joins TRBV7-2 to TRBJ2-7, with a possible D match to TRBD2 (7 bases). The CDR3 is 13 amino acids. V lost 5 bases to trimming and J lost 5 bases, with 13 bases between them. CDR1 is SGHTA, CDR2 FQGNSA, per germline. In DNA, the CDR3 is TGTGCCAGCAGCCGTAGGGGGGGGGACGAGCAGTACTTC. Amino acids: CASSRRGGDEQYF. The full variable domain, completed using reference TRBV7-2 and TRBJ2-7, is GAGVSQSPSNKVTEKGKDVELRCDPISGHTALYWYRQSLGQGLEFLIYFQGNSAPDKSGLPSDRFSAERTGGSVSTLTIQRTQQEDSAVYLCASSRRGGDEQYFGPGTRLTVT.

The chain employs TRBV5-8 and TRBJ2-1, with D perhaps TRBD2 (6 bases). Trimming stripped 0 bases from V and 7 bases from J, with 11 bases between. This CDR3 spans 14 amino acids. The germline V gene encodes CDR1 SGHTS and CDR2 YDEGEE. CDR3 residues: CASSLGGGWNEQFF. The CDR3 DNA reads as TGTGCCAGCAGCTTGGGCGGAGGGTGGAATGAGCAGTTCTTC.